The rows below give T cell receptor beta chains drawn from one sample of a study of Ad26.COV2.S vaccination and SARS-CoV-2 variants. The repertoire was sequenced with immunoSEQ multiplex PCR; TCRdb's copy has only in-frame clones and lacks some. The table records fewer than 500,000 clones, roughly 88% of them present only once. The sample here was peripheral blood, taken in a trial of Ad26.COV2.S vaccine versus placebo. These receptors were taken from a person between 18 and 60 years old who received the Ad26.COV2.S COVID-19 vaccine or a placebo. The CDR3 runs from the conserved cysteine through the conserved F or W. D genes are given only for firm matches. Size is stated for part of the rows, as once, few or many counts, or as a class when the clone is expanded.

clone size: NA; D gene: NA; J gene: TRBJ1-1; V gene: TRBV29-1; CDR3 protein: CSVSRMNTEAFF; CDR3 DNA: TGCAGCGTTAGTAGAATGAACACTGAAGCTTTCTTT
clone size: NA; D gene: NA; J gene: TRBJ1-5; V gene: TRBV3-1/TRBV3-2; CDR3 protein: CASSQGGRSNQPQHF; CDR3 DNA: TGTGCCAGCAGCCAGGGAGGGCGTAGCAATCAGCCCCAGCATTTT
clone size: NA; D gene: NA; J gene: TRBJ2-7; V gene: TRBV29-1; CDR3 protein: CSVEVSDSYEQYF; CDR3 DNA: TGCAGCGTTGAAGTTAGCGACTCCTACGAGCAGTACTTC
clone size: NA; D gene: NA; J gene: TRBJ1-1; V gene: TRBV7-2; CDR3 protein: CASSLVVRGTEAFF; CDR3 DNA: TGTGCCAGCAGCTTAGTGGTCAGGGGCACTGAAGCTTTCTTT
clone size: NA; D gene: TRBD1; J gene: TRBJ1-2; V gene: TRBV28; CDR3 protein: CASRRIGGGGYGYTF; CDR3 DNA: TGTGCCAGCAGGCGTATCGGAGGGGGCGGCTATGGCTACACCTTC
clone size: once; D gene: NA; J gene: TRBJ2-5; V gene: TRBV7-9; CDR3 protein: CASSRTGSLQETQYF; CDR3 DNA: TGTGCCAGCAGCCGCACAGGGAGCCTCCAAGAGACCCAGTACTTC
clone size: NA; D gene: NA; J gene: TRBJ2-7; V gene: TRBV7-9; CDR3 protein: CASSLDGTAYEQYF; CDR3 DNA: TGTGCCAGCAGCTTAGACGGGACTGCCTACGAGCAGTACTTC
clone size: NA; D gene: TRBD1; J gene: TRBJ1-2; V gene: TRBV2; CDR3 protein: CASSEESGTVYGYTF; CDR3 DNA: TGTGCCAGCAGTGAAGAGAGCGGGACAGTATATGGCTACACCTTC
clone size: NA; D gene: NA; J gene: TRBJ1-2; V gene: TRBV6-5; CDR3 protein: CASSYSGGTDYTF; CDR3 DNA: TGTGCCAGCAGTTACTCAGGGGGGACCGACTACACCTTC
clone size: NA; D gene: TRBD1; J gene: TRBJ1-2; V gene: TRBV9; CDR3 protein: CASSVGQGYGYTF; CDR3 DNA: TGTGCCAGCAGCGTAGGACAGGGCTATGGCTACACCTTC
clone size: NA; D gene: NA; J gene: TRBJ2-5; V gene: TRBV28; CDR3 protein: CASSLHRAQETQYF; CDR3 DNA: TGTGCCAGCAGTTTACACAGGGCGCAAGAGACCCAGTACTTC
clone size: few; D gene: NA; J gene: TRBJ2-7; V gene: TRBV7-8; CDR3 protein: CASSLNLGEVGTYEQYF; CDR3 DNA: TGTGCCAGCAGCCTGAACCTCGGGGAGGTTGGGACCTACGAGCAGTACTTC
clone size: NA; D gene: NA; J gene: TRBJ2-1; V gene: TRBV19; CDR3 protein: CASSTRDSTLIGSYNEQFF; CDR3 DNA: TGTGCCAGTAGTACGCGGGACTCGACACTAATCGGCTCCTACAATGAGCAGTTCTTC
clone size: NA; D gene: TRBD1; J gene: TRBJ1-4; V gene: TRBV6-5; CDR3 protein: CASRDRGRVSEKLFF; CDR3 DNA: TGTGCCAGCAGGGACAGGGGGCGAGTTAGTGAAAAACTGTTTTTT
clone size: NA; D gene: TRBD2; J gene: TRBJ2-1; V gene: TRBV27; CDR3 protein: CASSRMSGTYNEQFF; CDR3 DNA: TGTGCCAGCAGTAGAATGAGCGGGACGTACAATGAGCAGTTCTTC
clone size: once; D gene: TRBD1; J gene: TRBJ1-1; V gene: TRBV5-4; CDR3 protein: CASSFGTDPLTEAFF; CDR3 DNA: TGTGCCAGCAGCTTCGGGACAGACCCCTTGACTGAAGCTTTCTTT
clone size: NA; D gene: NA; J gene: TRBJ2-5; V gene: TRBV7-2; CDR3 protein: CASSFWGNPQETQYF; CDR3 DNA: TGTGCCAGCAGCTTCTGGGGGAACCCTCAAGAGACCCAGTACTTC
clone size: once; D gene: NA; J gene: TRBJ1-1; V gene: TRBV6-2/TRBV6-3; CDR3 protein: CASSHHRDGGTEAFF; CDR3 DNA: TGTGCCAGCAGTCACCACAGGGATGGGGGCACTGAAGCTTTCTTT
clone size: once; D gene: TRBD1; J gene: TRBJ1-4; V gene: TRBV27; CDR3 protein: CASSLRTGNNEKLFF; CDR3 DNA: TGTGCCAGCAGTCTTCGGACAGGAAATAATGAAAAACTGTTTTTT
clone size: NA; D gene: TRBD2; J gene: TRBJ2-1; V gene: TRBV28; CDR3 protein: CASSFSLAGEKQFF; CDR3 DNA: TGTGCCAGCAGTTTTAGTCTAGCGGGAGAGAAACAGTTCTTC
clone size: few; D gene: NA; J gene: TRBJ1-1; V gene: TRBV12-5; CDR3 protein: CASGPRGRTEAFF; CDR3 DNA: TGTGCTAGTGGTCCAAGAGGGAGAACTGAAGCTTTCTTT
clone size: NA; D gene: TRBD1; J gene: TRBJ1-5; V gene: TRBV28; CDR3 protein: CASSHKPGQGNSNQPQHF; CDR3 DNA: TGTGCCAGCAGCCATAAACCCGGACAGGGCAATAGCAATCAGCCCCAGCATTTT
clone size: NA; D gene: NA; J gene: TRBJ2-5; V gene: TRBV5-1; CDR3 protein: CASSLYRAGETQYF; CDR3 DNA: TGCGCCAGCAGCTTGTACAGGGCGGGGGAGACCCAGTACTTC
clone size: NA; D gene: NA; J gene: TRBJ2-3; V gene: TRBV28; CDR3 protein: CASSPGQLHTDTQYF; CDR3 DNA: TGTGCCAGCAGTCCCGGACAGCTACACACAGATACGCAGTATTTT
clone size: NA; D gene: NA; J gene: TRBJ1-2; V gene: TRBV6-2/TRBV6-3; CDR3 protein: CASSYDRAGYGYTF; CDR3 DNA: TGTGCCAGCAGTTACGACCGAGCGGGATATGGCTACACCTTC
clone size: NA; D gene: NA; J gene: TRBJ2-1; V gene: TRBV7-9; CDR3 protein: CASGPAVAGRLAYEQFF; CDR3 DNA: TGTGCCAGCGGACCAGCGGTCGCGGGTCGCCTCGCATATGAGCAGTTCTTC
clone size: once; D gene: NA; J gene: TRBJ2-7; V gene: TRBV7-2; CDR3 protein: CASSLGRGFPYEQYF; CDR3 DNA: TGTGCCAGCAGCTTAGGAAGGGGCTTCCCCTACGAGCAGTACTTC
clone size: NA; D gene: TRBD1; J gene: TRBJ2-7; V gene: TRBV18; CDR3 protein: CASSPRTGEYEQYF; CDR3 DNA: TGTGCCAGCTCACCTCGGACAGGGGAATACGAGCAGTACTTC
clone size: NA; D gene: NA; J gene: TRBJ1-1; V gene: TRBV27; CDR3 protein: CASSSREPGNTEAFF; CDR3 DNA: TGTGCCAGCAGTTCAAGGGAGCCGGGGAATACTGAAGCTTTCTTT
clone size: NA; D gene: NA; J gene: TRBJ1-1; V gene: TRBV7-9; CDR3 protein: CASSSPAHMAEGEAFF; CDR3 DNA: TGTGCCAGCAGCTCCCCGGCACACATGGCGGAAGGTGAAGCTTTCTTT
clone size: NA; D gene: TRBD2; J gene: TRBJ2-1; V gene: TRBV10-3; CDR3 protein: CAISGSGVHNEQFF; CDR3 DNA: TGTGCCATCAGTGGCAGCGGGGTACACAATGAGCAGTTCTTC
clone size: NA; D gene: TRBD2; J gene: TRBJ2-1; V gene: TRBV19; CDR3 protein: CASGTSGRIF; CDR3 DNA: TGTGCCAGTGGGACTAGCGGGAGGATCTTC
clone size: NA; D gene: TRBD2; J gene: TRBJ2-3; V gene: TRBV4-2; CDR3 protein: CASSQGLAGGTTDTQYF; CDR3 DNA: TGTGCCAGCAGCCAGGGACTAGCGGGAGGTACCACAGATACGCAGTATTTT
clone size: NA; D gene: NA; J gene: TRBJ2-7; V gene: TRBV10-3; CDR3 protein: CAISESTYEQYF; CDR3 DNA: TGTGCCATCAGTGAGTCGACGTACGAGCAGTACTTC
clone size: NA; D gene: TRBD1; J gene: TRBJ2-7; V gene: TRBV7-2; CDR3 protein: CASSLGSGQGLEQYF; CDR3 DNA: TGTGCCAGCAGCTTAGGCTCGGGACAGGGACTCGAGCAGTACTTC
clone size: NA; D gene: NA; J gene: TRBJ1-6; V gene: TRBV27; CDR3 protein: CASSFSLNSPLHF; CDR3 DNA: TGTGCCAGCAGTTTTTCCTTAAATTCACCCCTCCACTTT
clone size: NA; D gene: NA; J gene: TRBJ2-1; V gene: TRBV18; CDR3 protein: CASSSGGGSNEQFF; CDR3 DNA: TGTGCCAGCTCCTCAGGCGGAGGAAGCAATGAGCAGTTCTTC
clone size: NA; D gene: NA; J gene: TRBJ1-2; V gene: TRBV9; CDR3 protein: CASSVGMSGLNYGYTF; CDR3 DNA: TGTGCCAGCAGCGTAGGAATGAGTGGCTTAAACTATGGCTACACCTTC
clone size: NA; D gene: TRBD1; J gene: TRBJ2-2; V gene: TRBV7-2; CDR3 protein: CASRATGGGTGELFF; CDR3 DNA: TGTGCCAGCAGAGCAACAGGGGGAGGTACCGGGGAGCTGTTTTTT
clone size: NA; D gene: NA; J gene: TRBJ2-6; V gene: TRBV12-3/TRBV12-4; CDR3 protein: CASSEAGANVLTF; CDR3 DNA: TGTGCCAGCAGTGAGGCTGGGGCCAACGTCCTGACTTTC
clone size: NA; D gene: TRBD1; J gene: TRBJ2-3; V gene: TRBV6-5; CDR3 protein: CASSRQGADTQYF; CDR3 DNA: TGTGCCAGCAGTCGACAGGGCGCGGATACGCAGTATTTT
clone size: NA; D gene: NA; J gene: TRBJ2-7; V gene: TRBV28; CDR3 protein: CASSPPGVGYEQYF; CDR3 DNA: TGTGCCAGCAGTCCCCCTGGGGTTGGATACGAGCAGTACTTC
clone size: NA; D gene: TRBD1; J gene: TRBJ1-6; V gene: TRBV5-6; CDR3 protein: CASSQKGTGVYSPLHF; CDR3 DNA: TGTGCCAGCAGCCAGAAAGGGACAGGAGTTTATTCACCCCTCCACTTT
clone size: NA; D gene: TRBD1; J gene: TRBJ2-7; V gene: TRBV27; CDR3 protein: CASSFGSGTGGNEQYF; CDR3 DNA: TGTGCCAGCAGTTTCGGATCCGGGACAGGGGGGAACGAGCAGTACTTC
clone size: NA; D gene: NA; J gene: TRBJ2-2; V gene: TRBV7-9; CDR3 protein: CASSPHGAGELFF; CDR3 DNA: TGTGCCAGCAGTCCCCACGGGGCCGGGGAGCTGTTTTTT
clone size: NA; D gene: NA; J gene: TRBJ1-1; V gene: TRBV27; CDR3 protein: CASSWTVNTEAFF; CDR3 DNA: TGTGCCAGCAGTTGGACGGTGAACACTGAAGCTTTCTTT
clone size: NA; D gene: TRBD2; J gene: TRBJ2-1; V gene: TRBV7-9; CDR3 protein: CASSLPGLEEQFF; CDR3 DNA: TGTGCCAGCAGCTTACCGGGACTAGAAGAGCAGTTCTTC
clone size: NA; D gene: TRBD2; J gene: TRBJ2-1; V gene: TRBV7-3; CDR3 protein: CASSLGGSENEQFF; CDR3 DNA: TGTGCCAGCAGCTTAGGCGGGAGCGAAAATGAGCAGTTCTTC
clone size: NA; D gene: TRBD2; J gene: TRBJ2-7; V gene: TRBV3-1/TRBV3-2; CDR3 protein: CASSQETSVDEQYF; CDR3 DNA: TGTGCCAGCAGCCAAGAAACTAGCGTCGACGAGCAGTACTTC
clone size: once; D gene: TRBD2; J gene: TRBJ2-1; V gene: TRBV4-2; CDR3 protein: CASSHPGAAGTSNEQFF; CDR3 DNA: TGTGCCAGCAGCCATCCGGGGGCGGCCGGGACTAGCAATGAGCAGTTCTTC
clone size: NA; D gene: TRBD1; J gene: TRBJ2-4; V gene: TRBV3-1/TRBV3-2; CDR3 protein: CASSQVVGQGRVRSKNIQYF; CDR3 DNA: TGTGCCAGCAGCCAAGTAGTAGGACAGGGGAGGGTTCGTTCCAAAAACATTCAGTACTTC
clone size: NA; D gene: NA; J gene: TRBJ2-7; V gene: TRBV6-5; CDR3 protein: CASSYGDSKPPFF; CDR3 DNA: TGTGCCAGCAGTTACGGAGATTCAAAACCCCCATTCTTC
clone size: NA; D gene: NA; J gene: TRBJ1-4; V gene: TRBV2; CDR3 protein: CASSPMGEKLFF; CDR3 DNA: TGTGCCAGCAGCCCTATGGGTGAAAAACTGTTTTTT
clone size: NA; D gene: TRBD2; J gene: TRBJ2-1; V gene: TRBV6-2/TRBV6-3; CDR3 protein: CASSSPGLAGMKGEQFF; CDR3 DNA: TGTGCCAGCAGTTCGCCGGGACTAGCGGGAATGAAGGGTGAGCAGTTCTTC
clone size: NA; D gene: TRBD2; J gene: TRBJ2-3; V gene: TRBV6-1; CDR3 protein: CASSEALLGAGGTDTQYF; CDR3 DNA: TGTGCCAGCAGTGAAGCGCTTCTCGGAGCGGGGGGCACAGATACGCAGTATTTT
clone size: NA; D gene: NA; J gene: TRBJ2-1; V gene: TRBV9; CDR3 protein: CASRDALHNEQFF; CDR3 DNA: TGTGCCAGTAGGGACGCCCTACATAATGAGCAGTTCTTC
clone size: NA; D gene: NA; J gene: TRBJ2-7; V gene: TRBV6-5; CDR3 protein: CASSYSSGISYEQYF; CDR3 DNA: TGTGCCAGCAGTTACTCGTCGGGGATCTCCTACGAGCAGTACTTC
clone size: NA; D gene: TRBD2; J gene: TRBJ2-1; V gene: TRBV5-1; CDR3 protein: CASSLDSSGRDEQFF; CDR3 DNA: TGCGCCAGCAGCTTGGACTCTAGCGGGAGAGATGAGCAGTTCTTC
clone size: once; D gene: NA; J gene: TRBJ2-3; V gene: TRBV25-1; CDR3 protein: CASSEFKDTQYF; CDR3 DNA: TGTGCCAGCAGTGAATTCAAGGATACGCAGTATTTT
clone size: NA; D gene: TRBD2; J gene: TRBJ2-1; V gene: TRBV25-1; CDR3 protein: CASTTSGSSYNEQFF; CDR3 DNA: TGTGCCAGCACGACTAGCGGCAGCTCCTACAATGAGCAGTTCTTC